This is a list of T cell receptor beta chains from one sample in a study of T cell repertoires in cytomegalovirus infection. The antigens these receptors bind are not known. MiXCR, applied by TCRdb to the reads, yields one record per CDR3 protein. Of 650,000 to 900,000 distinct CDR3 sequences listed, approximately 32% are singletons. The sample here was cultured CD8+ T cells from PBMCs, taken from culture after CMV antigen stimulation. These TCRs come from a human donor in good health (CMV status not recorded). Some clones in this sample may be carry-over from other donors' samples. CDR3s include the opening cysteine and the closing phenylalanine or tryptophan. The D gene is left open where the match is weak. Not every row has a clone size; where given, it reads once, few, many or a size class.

CDR3: CASSFTKSGYTF
DNA: TGTGCCAGCAGCTTCACCAAGTCTGGCTACACCTTC
D: .
size: few
V: TRBV7-2
J: TRBJ1-2

CDR3: CASSVPTGANTEAFF
DNA: TGTGCCAGCAGCGTCCCGACAGGGGCGAACACTGAAGCTTTCTTT
D: TRBD1
size: once
V: TRBV9
J: TRBJ1-1

CDR3: CASSIKQGEEKLFF
DNA: TGTGCCAGCAGCATTAAACAGGGGGAAGAAAAACTGTTTTTT
D: TRBD1
size: few
V: TRBV7-6
J: TRBJ1-4

CDR3: CASSKHQTGATSGNTIYF
DNA: TGTGCCAGCAGCAAACATCAGACGGGGGCGACCTCTGGAAACACCATATATTTT
D: .
size: few
V: TRBV7-6
J: TRBJ1-3

CDR3: CATSPAGGGGKRNTGELFF
DNA: TGTGCCACCAGCCCTGCAGGTGGGGGGGGGAAGCGGAACACCGGGGAGCTGTTTTTT
D: TRBD2
size: few
V: TRBV24-1
J: TRBJ2-2

CDR3: CASSLSQGTTGELFF
DNA: TGTGCTAGCAGCTTATCACAGGGAACCACCGGGGAGCTGTTTTTT
D: .
size: .
V: TRBV7-7
J: TRBJ2-2

CDR3: CSARGDSYNSPLHF
DNA: TGCAGTGCTAGGGGGGACTCCTATAATTCACCCCTCCACTTT
D: .
size: .
V: TRBV20-1
J: TRBJ1-6

CDR3: CASSLKPVGGPENIQYF
DNA: TGTGCCAGCAGCTTGAAACCGGTCGGAGGACCGGAAAACATTCAGTACTTC
D: .
size: many
V: TRBV7-2
J: TRBJ2-4

CDR3: CASSQAGGVGTDTQYF
DNA: TGCGCCAGCAGCCAAGCCGGCGGGGTGGGCACAGATACGCAGTATTTT
D: .
size: .
V: TRBV4-3
J: TRBJ2-3

CDR3: CASSQGTEGTEAFF
DNA: TGTGCCAGCAGCCAAGGGACCGAGGGCACTGAAGCTTTCTTT
D: .
size: .
V: TRBV3-1
J: TRBJ1-1

CDR3: CASSGRLGSYEQYF
DNA: TGTGCCAGCAGCGGACGCCTAGGCAGCTACGAGCAGTACTTC
D: .
size: once
V: TRBV9
J: TRBJ2-7

CDR3: CASSLGPLVGEAADTQYF
DNA: TGTGCCAGCAGCTTAGGACCTCTGGTGGGGGAAGCGGCTGATACGCAGTATTTT
D: .
size: few
V: TRBV7-9
J: TRBJ2-3

CDR3: CASSDEAFF
DNA: TGTGCCAGCAGTGATGAAGCTTTCTTT
D: .
size: .
V: TRBV6-2/TRBV6-3
J: TRBJ1-1

CDR3: CATSRDREAYNEQFF
DNA: TGTGCCACCAGCAGAGATCGGGAAGCCTACAATGAGCAGTTCTTC
D: .
size: few
V: TRBV15
J: TRBJ2-1

CDR3: CASSYPFPFGPSTDTQYF
DNA: TGTGCCAGCAGTTACCCCTTCCCGTTTGGACCTAGCACAGATACGCAGTATTTT
D: .
size: .
V: TRBV6-6
J: TRBJ2-3

CDR3: CASSQDQTDSVNQPQHF
DNA: TGCGCCAGCAGCCAAGACCAGACGGACAGCGTCAATCAGCCCCAGCATTTT
D: .
size: .
V: TRBV4-1
J: TRBJ1-5

CDR3: CASSFNTPAATDTQYF
DNA: TGTGCCAGCAGTTTTAATACCCCCGCCGCCACAGATACGCAGTATTTT
D: .
size: .
V: TRBV27
J: TRBJ2-3

CDR3: CASRLAGDNEQFF
DNA: TGTGCCAGCAGACTAGCGGGGGACAATGAGCAGTTCTTC
D: TRBD2
size: .
V: TRBV12-3/TRBV12-4
J: TRBJ2-1

CDR3: CASSLTFRASLAGPDTQYF
DNA: TGTGCCAGCAGCTTAACGTTTCGGGCTAGCTTAGCGGGGCCAGATACGCAGTATTTT
D: TRBD2
size: few
V: TRBV7-3
J: TRBJ2-3

CDR3: CASSFSWRGNYGYTF
DNA: TGTGCCAGCAGTTTTTCATGGAGGGGCAACTATGGCTACACCTTC
D: .
size: .
V: TRBV12-3/TRBV12-4
J: TRBJ1-2

CDR3: CATGQGSYNEQFF
DNA: TGTGCCACCGGGCAGGGAAGCTACAATGAGCAGTTCTTC
D: .
size: .
V: TRBV24-1
J: TRBJ2-1

CDR3: CASSLRSRNTEAFF
DNA: TGTGCCAGCAGCTTGCGGTCCCGGAACACTGAAGCTTTCTTT
D: .
size: many
V: TRBV7-8
J: TRBJ1-1

CDR3: CASGLGGGSNQPQHF
DNA: TGTGCTAGTGGTTTGGGCGGGGGGAGTAATCAGCCCCAGCATTTT
D: .
size: .
V: TRBV12-5
J: TRBJ1-5

CDR3: CASRPYTGELFF
DNA: TGTGCCAGCAGACCTTACACCGGGGAGCTGTTTTTT
D: .
size: once
V: TRBV27
J: TRBJ2-2

CDR3: CASSPLEGALNYGYTF
DNA: TGTGCCAGCAGCCCTCTCGAGGGGGCTCTTAACTATGGCTACACCTTC
D: TRBD1
size: .
V: TRBV7-9
J: TRBJ1-2

CDR3: CASSGDRALYEQYF
DNA: TGTGCCAGCAGTGGGGACAGGGCCCTCTACGAGCAGTACTTC
D: TRBD1
size: .
V: TRBV2
J: TRBJ2-7

CDR3: CASSYSARGVPDTQYF
DNA: TGTGCCAGCAGTTACTCGGCACGGGGGGTTCCAGATACGCAGTATTTT
D: TRBD2
size: .
V: TRBV6-6
J: TRBJ2-3

CDR3: CASSLWDPGNEQFF
DNA: TGTGCCAGCAGTTTATGGGACCCGGGCAATGAGCAGTTCTTC
D: .
size: .
V: TRBV27
J: TRBJ2-1

CDR3: CASSRIQGIAF
DNA: TGTGCCAGCAGCCGTATACAGGGGATAGCCTTC
D: TRBD1
size: few
V: TRBV7-9
J: TRBJ1-2

CDR3: CASSPGTDNQPQHF
DNA: TGTGCCAGCAGTCCGGGGACGGACAATCAGCCCCAGCATTTT
D: .
size: many
V: TRBV27
J: TRBJ1-5

CDR3: CASSQEHEQYF
DNA: TGTGCCAGCAGCCAAGAGCACGAGCAGTACTTC
D: .
size: few
V: TRBV7-9
J: TRBJ2-7

CDR3: CASSFYSDQAEKLFF
DNA: TGTGCCAGCAGTTTTTATTCGGACCAAGCAGAAAAACTGTTTTTT
D: .
size: few
V: TRBV12-3/TRBV12-4
J: TRBJ1-4

CDR3: CVLSVGNLPLHF
DNA: TGTGTCCTCTCCGTCGGAAATTTACCCCTCCACTTT
D: .
size: once
V: TRBV7-4
J: TRBJ1-6

CDR3: CAIRPGTDTQYF
DNA: TGTGCCATCAGGCCAGGCACAGATACGCAGTATTTT
D: .
size: .
V: TRBV10-3
J: TRBJ2-3

CDR3: CASSFRSGGGGETQYF
DNA: TGTGCCAGCAGCTTCCGAAGCGGAGGGGGCGGAGAGACCCAGTACTTC
D: .
size: few
V: TRBV7-6
J: TRBJ2-5

CDR3: CASSRPGEVNQPQHF
DNA: TGCGCCAGCAGCCGCCCCGGAGAAGTCAATCAGCCCCAGCATTTT
D: .
size: .
V: TRBV4-1
J: TRBJ1-5

CDR3: CASSQDWTGGFTDTQYF
DNA: TGTGCCAGCAGCCAAGACTGGACAGGGGGGTTCACAGATACGCAGTATTTT
D: TRBD1
size: few
V: TRBV14
J: TRBJ2-3

CDR3: CASSESIERNEQFF
DNA: TGCGCCAGCAGTGAGTCGATAGAGCGCAATGAGCAGTTCTTC
D: .
size: .
V: TRBV10-1
J: TRBJ2-1

CDR3: CASSLLAGVGDTQYF
DNA: TGTGCCAGCAGCTTACTAGCGGGGGTAGGGGATACGCAGTATTTT
D: TRBD2
size: many
V: TRBV7-2
J: TRBJ2-3

CDR3: CASSLERLSGYSPLHF
DNA: TGTGCCAGCAGCTTAGAACGTCTAAGCGGCTATTCACCCCTCCACTTT
D: .
size: few
V: TRBV7-9
J: TRBJ1-6

CDR3: CASSLTAGGSNQPQHF
DNA: TGTGCCAGCAGTCTCACGGCAGGGGGGAGCAATCAGCCCCAGCATTTT
D: TRBD1
size: few
V: TRBV27
J: TRBJ1-5

CDR3: CASGFHRLGRLHEQYF
DNA: TGTGCTAGTGGTTTCCACAGGTTAGGACGGCTTCACGAGCAGTACTTC
D: .
size: few
V: TRBV12-5
J: TRBJ2-7

CDR3: CATNGPYANTGELFF
DNA: TGTGCGACCAACGGACCCTACGCGAACACCGGGGAGCTGTTTTTT
D: .
size: .
V: TRBV7-8
J: TRBJ2-2

CDR3: CASRGRGGPTDTQYF
DNA: TGTGCCAGCAGGGGACGCGGGGGCCCCACAGATACGCAGTATTTT
D: .
size: .
V: TRBV2
J: TRBJ2-3

CDR3: CASRHTGGGKETQYF
DNA: TGTGCCAGCAGGCATACAGGGGGGGGGAAAGAGACCCAGTACTTC
D: .
size: .
V: TRBV12-3/TRBV12-4
J: TRBJ2-5